One and the same sample provided the 32 T cell receptor beta chains below, sequenced in a study of cytomegalovirus exposure and HLA in healthy donors. The PCR employed 60 Vbeta primers together with 13 Jbeta primers. Clones were read by immunoSEQ multiplex PCR, and TCRdb kept only the in-frame ones, dropping some. The table includes some 110,000 clones, about 80% detected once. Source material: PBMCs. These TCRs come from a man aged 25 to 40 in good health and CMV-seronegative.

The chain carries TRBV27 and TRBJ1-2, with D maybe TRBD1 (6 bases). V was shortened by 6 bases and J by 6 bases, with 17 bases between the two germline ends. The CDR3 spans 14 residues. The germline V gene has CDR1 MNHEY and CDR2 SMNVEV (reference sequence). The CDR3 sequence: CASSLAAGVNGYTF. CDR3 DNA: TGTGCCAGCAGCCTGGCGGCAGGGGTTAATGGCTACACCTTC.

The rearrangement uses TRBV5-1 and TRBJ2-1; the D is unclear. Germline V CDR1 and CDR2: SGHRS, YFSETQ. This CDR3 is built from 16 residues. Trimming took off 0 bases at V and 0 bases at J, with 10 bases between the two ends. The CDR3 sequence: CASSLAPPSSYNEQFF. The CDR3 coding sequence is TGCGCCAGCAGCTTGGCCCCCCCGAGCTCCTACAATGAGCAGTTCTTC.

V usage is TRBV30 and J usage is TRBJ1-2; no firm D call. The CDR3 runs 14 residues. V shed 2 bases and J shed 1 base, with 11 bases lying between them. From germline, CDR1 is GTSNPN and CDR2 SVGIG (reference sequence). The CDR3 is CAWSLGGINYGYTF. The CDR3 region has the DNA TGTGCCTGGAGTCTAGGAGGGATTAACTATGGCTACACCTTC.

This chain connects TRBV9 to TRBJ2-7; TRBD1 might be the D (5 bases). Germline V gene sequence: CDR1 SGDLS, CDR2 YYNGEE. Trimming removed 4 bases at V and 7 bases at J, with 18 bases between. This CDR3 comprises 14 residues. For the CDR3, the DNA is TGTGCCAGCAGCCCCCGCCTTGGAGACAGTGAGCAGTACTTC. Amino acid sequence: CASSPRLGDSEQYF.

The chain has TRBV29-1 and TRBJ2-1; D remains ambiguous. V was pared by 4 bases and J by 5 bases, with 6 bases between. The CDR3 loop spans 11 amino acids. Germline assignment: CDR1 SQVTM and CDR2 ANQGSEA. CDR3: CSVGQDNEQFF. The CDR3 bases are TGCAGCGTTGGTCAGGACAATGAGCAGTTCTTC.

This CDR3 reads CASSPVSGANVLTF. CDR3 DNA: TGCGCCAGCAGCCCGGTCTCTGGGGCCAACGTCCTGACTTTC. This chain connects TRBV5-1 to TRBJ2-6; D not certain. The CDR3 covers 14 residues. The germline V gene has CDR1 SGHRS and CDR2 YFSETQ. V was clipped by 4 bases and J by 0 bases, with 5 bases between them.

The chain joins TRBV30 to TRBJ2-2; D might be TRBD1 (5 bases). V dropped 4 bases and J dropped 6 bases, with 12 bases sitting between them. The germline V gene encodes CDR1 GTSNPN and CDR2 SVGIG (reference sequence). The CDR3 length is 13 residues. CDR3 sequence (DNA): TGTGCCTGGACAGGGCGCTGGGCCGGGGAGCTGTTTTTT. Translated: CAWTGRWAGELFF.

This chain's CDR3 is CASSRPSGPRNEQFF. CDR3 bases: TGTGCCAGCAGTCGCCCTAGCGGGCCGCGGAATGAGCAGTTCTTC. The chain is built from TRBV6-6 and TRBJ2-1, with 8 bases that match TRBD2. The J segment lost 7 bases and the V segment lost 5 bases, leaving 10 bases of the junction unmatched. CDR1 MNHNY and CDR2 SVGAGI come from the germline V gene (reference sequence). CDR3 length: 15 residues.

This clone was seen a handful of times. An end of the junction differs from the germline gene, which may be a read error. The CDR3 loop reads CASREEEAQHF. CDR3 bases: TGTGCCAGCAGAGAAGAAGAGGCCCAGCATTTT. The chain couples TRBV2 to TRBJ1-5; D gene unclear. This CDR3 is 11 amino acids long. In germline, CDR1 is SNHLY, CDR2 FYNNEI.

The chain carries TRBV4-1 and TRBJ1-1; D remains ambiguous. Germline V CDR1 and CDR2: MGHRA, YSYEKL. The CDR3 length is 13 residues. V lost 1 base and J lost 2, with 5 bases in between. The CDR3 sequence: CASSQVGNTEAFF. The CDR3 DNA reads TGCGCCAGCAGCCAAGTTGGCAACACTGAAGCTTTCTTT.

The V gene is TRBV7-2, the J gene TRBJ1-3, with D possibly TRBD1 on 6 matching bases. V was pared by 5 bases and J by 1 base, with 9 bases between. Germline CDR1 SGHTA, CDR2 FQGNSA. The CDR3 has 14 amino acids. Here the CDR3 DNA reads TGTGCCAGCAGCCAAGGGGGTTCTGGAAACACCATATATTTT. It specifies CASSQGGSGNTIYF.

This clone showed up just a few times. The chain has TRBV4-1 and TRBJ2-3; possibly TRBD2 for D (6 bases). V was clipped by 1 base and J by 3 bases, with 8 bases between them. CDR1 is MGHRA, CDR2 YSYEKL, per germline. This CDR3 comprises 14 residues. As DNA, the CDR3 is TGCGCCAGCAGCCAAGCGGGAGCGACAGATACGCAGTATTTT. It yields the protein CASSQAGATDTQYF.

This chain joins TRBV10-3 and TRBJ1-1; 9 bases map to TRBD1. Germline V gene sequence: CDR1 ENHRY, CDR2 SYGVKD. V was clipped by 5 bases and J by 11 bases; unmatched bases: 9. The CDR3 totals 13 residues. Here the CDR3 DNA reads TGTGCCATCAGTCGGGAGGACAGGGGTTGGGCTTTCTTT. Its protein is CAISREDRGWAFF.

The chain uses TRBV5-1 and TRBJ1-5; 8 nucleotides agree with TRBD1. Germline loops: CDR1 SGHRS, CDR2 YFSETQ. The CDR3 has 15 amino acids. Germline trimming cut 5 bases from V and 5 bases from J; bases unmatched to any gene: 9. CDR3 in amino acids: CASSSGQGQDQPQHF. The DNA of the CDR3 is TGCGCCAGCAGTTCAGGACAGGGTCAAGATCAGCCCCAGCATTTT.

The rearrangement uses TRBV28 and TRBJ1-2; 8 positions agree with TRBD1. The CDR3 length is 13 residues. The germline V gene has CDR1 MDHEN and CDR2 SYDVKM. J lost 4 bases, V lost 6 bases, and 4 bases had no gene match. The CDR3 region is CASRPGTGYGYTF. The CDR3 bases are TGTGCCAGCAGGCCCGGGACAGGCTATGGCTACACCTTC.

The genes are TRBV4-1 and TRBJ2-5; weak D call: TRBD1 (6 bases). V dropped 4 bases and J dropped 5 bases, with 17 bases sitting between them. The CDR3 runs 15 residues. Germline lookup yields CDR1 MGHRA and CDR2 YSYEKL. CDR3 loop: CASSPSLQQGETQYF. The CDR3 DNA follows: TGCGCCAGCAGCCCCTCGTTACAACAGGGCGAGACCCAGTACTTC.

The table lists this clone with a few counts. The gene calls are TRBV4-3 and TRBJ2-3; 7 bases match TRBD2. Germline V gene lookup returns CDR1 LGHNA and CDR2 YSLEER. V gave up 5 bases and J gave up 0 bases; unmatched junction bases: 5. The CDR3 is made up of 15 amino acids. CDR3 nucleotides: TGCGCCAGCAGCTATAGCGGGTTAAGCACAGATACGCAGTATTTT. Its translation: CASSYSGLSTDTQYF.

The CDR3, as DNA: TGCGCCAGCAGCTTTAATGTCCAGGGAGGTGAAAAACTGTTTTTT. This encodes CASSFNVQGGEKLFF. This chain joins TRBV5-1 and TRBJ1-4; maybe TRBD1 (5 bases). V dropped 2 bases and J dropped 7 bases, with 15 bases sitting between them. Germline assignment: CDR1 SGHRS and CDR2 YFSETQ. The length of the CDR3 is 15 residues.

The rearrangement joins TRBV2 to TRBJ2-1; 13 bases fit TRBD2. The V segment lost 6 bases and the J segment 9 bases; nucleotides outside the gene matches: 8. The CDR3 is 15 residues long. The V gene's germline CDR1 is SNHLY and CDR2 FYNNEI. The CDR3 DNA follows: TGTGCCAGCAGCTTCGGACTAGCGGGAGTAAGTGAGCAGTTCTTC. Translation: CASSFGLAGVSEQFF.

This clone was recorded once. This sequence joins TRBV9 and TRBJ2-2; D possibly corresponds to TRBD2 (6 bases). Germline V gene sequence: CDR1 SGDLS, CDR2 YYNGEE. V dropped 0 bases and J dropped 7 bases, with 13 bases sitting between them. This CDR3 has 15 amino acids. The CDR3 loop reads CASSVDYGGIGELFF. Here the CDR3 DNA reads TGTGCCAGCAGCGTAGATTACGGGGGTATCGGGGAGCTGTTTTTT.

A single count supports this clone. V and J are TRBV9 and TRBJ2-5, with D tentatively TRBD2 (6 bases). The CDR3 length is 14 residues. Trimming removed 2 bases at V and 1 base at J, with 9 bases between. Germline CDR1 SGDLS, CDR2 YYNGEE. DNA for the CDR3: TGTGCCAGCAGCGTTAGCGGATTCCAAGAGACCCAGTACTTC. Residues: CASSVSGFQETQYF. Drawing the rest from reference TRBV9 and TRBJ2-5, the complete variable domain is DSGVTQTPKHLITATGQRVTLRCSPRSGDLSVYWYQQSLDQGLQFLIQYYNGEERAKGNILERFSAQQFPDLHSELNLSSLELGDSALYFCASSVSGFQETQYFGPGTRLLVL.

The chain combines TRBV9 with TRBJ2-2; 7 positions match TRBD1. The CDR3 spans 16 residues. Germline CDR1 reads SGDLS; CDR2 reads YYNGEE. J was trimmed by 4 bases and V by 2 bases; bases with no gene match: 8. The CDR3 DNA reads TGTGCCAGCAGCGTTAGGGCAGGGGGAGTCACCGGGGAGCTGTTTTTT. Residues: CASSVRAGGVTGELFF. Looking up the rest from reference TRBV9 and TRBJ2-2 gives the full variable domain: DSGVTQTPKHLITATGQRVTLRCSPRSGDLSVYWYQQSLDQGLQFLIQYYNGEERAKGNILERFSAQQFPDLHSELNLSSLELGDSALYFCASSVRAGGVTGELFFGEGSRLTVL.

In its sample, this clone was seen once. The genes are TRBV5-4 and TRBJ2-2; D gene uncertain. The CDR3 has 14 residues. V was clipped by 0 bases and J by 5 bases, with 8 bases between them. Germline V gene sequence: CDR1 SGHNT, CDR2 YYREEE (reference sequence). The CDR3 region is CASSLEWATGELFF. The CDR3 nucleotides read TGTGCCAGCAGCTTGGAATGGGCGACCGGGGAGCTGTTTTTT. The variable domain in full, with the rest retrieved from reference TRBV5-4 and TRBJ2-2, is ETGVTQSPTHLIKTRGQQVTLRCSSQSGHNTVSWYQQALGQGPQFIFQYYREEENGRGNFPPRFSGLQFPNYSSELNVNALELDDSALYLCASSLEWATGELFFGEGSRLTVL.

This clone was observed a single time. The chain links TRBV18 to TRBJ2-7, with D possibly being TRBD2 (5 bases). CDR1 KGHSH and CDR2 LQKENI come from the germline V gene. This CDR3 is built from 14 residues. Between the trimmed V and J ends, which lost 3 bases and 1 base, there was a span of 10 bases. In DNA form, the CDR3 reads TGTGCCAGCTCACCGGACTTAAGTTCCTACGAGCAGTACTTC. The encoded protein is CASSPDLSSYEQYF. The full variable domain, completed using reference TRBV18 and TRBJ2-7, is NAGVMQNPRHLVRRRGQEARLRCSPMKGHSHVYWYRQLPEEGLKFMVYLQKENIIDESGMPKERFSAEFPKEGPSILRIQQVVRGDSAAYFCASSPDLSSYEQYFGPGTRLTVT.

The chain uses TRBV28 and TRBJ1-2; TRBD1 is a possible D gene (6 bases). Germline-derived CDR1 and CDR2 are MDHEN and SYDVKM. V was clipped by 3 bases and J by 4 bases, with 9 bases between them. The CDR3 extends over 13 amino acids. The CDR3 DNA follows: TGTGCCAGCAGTTTTCAGGACAGCTATGGCTACACCTTC. It specifies CASSFQDSYGYTF.

The chain is built from TRBV2 and TRBJ2-2; 14 bases align to TRBD2. Per the germline V gene, CDR1 is SNHLY and CDR2 is FYNNEI. The CDR3 loop spans 16 amino acids. Germline trimming cut 7 bases from V and 5 bases from J; bases unmatched to any gene: 6. CDR3 protein: CASNSGLAGETGELFF. CDR3 coding DNA: TGTGCCAGCAACTCGGGACTAGCGGGAGAGACCGGGGAGCTGTTTTTT.

The chain employs TRBV4-3 and TRBJ1-6, with D tentatively TRBD1 (5 bases). Deletions cut 0 bases from V and 6 bases from J, with 9 bases between. The germline CDR1 and CDR2 sequences are LGHNA and YSLEER. CDR3 length: 15 residues. The CDR3 protein is CASSQDWGGNSPLHF. In DNA form, the CDR3 reads TGCGCCAGCAGCCAAGATTGGGGGGGTAATTCACCCCTCCACTTT.

This rearrangement joins TRBV7-8 to TRBJ1-3; D possibly corresponds to TRBD1 (5 bases). The CDR3 is 15 residues long. The V end lost 1 base, the J end lost 5 bases, and 12 bases lay between the germline ends. Germline-derived CDR1 and CDR2 are SGHVS and FQNEAQ. The CDR3 DNA reads TGTGCCAGCAGCTTAGGGGGGAGGGAAAGAAACACCATATATTTT. Protein: CASSLGGRERNTIYF.

The chain employs TRBV10-2 and TRBJ2-1, with TRBD2 matching over 10 bases. CDR1 WSHSY and CDR2 SAAADI come from the germline V gene. The J segment lost 3 bases and the V segment lost 7 bases, leaving 6 bases of the junction unmatched. The CDR3 extends over 15 amino acids. The CDR3 here is CASIPLAGGYNEQFF. The CDR3 DNA follows: TGCGCCAGCATCCCCTTAGCGGGAGGCTACAATGAGCAGTTCTTC.

This rearrangement joins TRBV6-5 to TRBJ2-5; TRBD1 matches at 9 bases. The germline V gene encodes CDR1 MNHEY and CDR2 SVGAGI. The CDR3 covers 15 residues. After removal of 6 bases from V and 5 bases from J, the junction contained 10 bases not matched to a gene. For the CDR3, the DNA is TGTGCCAGCAGGCCATACAGGGGGCAAGAGGAGACCCAGTACTTC. Its protein is CASRPYRGQEETQYF.

This sequence joins TRBV6-1 and TRBJ2-3, with TRBD2 identical over 9 bases. Germline trimming cut 0 bases from V and 1 base from J; bases unmatched to any gene: 2. This CDR3 is built from 16 residues. The germline CDR1 and CDR2 sequences are MNHNS and SASEGT. The CDR3 region is CASSEARLAGTDTQYF. DNA of the CDR3: TGTGCCAGCAGTGAAGCGAGACTAGCGGGCACAGATACGCAGTATTTT.

V gene TRBV5-5 combines with J gene TRBJ2-7, with a possible D match to TRBD2 (6 bases). The CDR3 covers 14 residues. CDR1 and CDR2 from the germline V gene are SGHKS and YYEKEE (reference sequence). Trimming shortened V by 0 bases and J by 0 bases, and 7 bases separated the two germline ends. This CDR3 is CASSLGLGSYEQYF. CDR3 nucleotide sequence: TGTGCCAGCAGCTTGGGACTAGGCTCCTACGAGCAGTACTTC. Full variable domain (remainder filled in from reference TRBV5-5 and TRBJ2-7): DAGVTQSPTHLIKTRGQQVTLRCSPISGHKSVSWYQQVLGQGPQFIFQYYEKEERGRGNFPDRFSARQFPNYSSELNVNALLLGDSALYLCASSLGLGSYEQYFGPGTRLTVT.